The 32 T cell receptor beta chains listed next were all sequenced from one sample in a study of identifying expanded T cells in peripheral blood (dated 2019 in TCRdb). Preparation of the library involved the immunoSEQ multiplex PCR assay. Imported from immuneACCESS, the table was reduced by TCRdb to in-frame sequences with V and J called. These copies leave out some clones; in studies compared against another copy, an unresolved V gene accounts for under half, and the cause of the remainder is not known. In all, the sample holds about 130,000 clones, and around nine tenths of those were seen once. Roughly 7.9% of the sample belongs to the ten largest clones. The sample was blood. These receptor sequences come from a person aged 18 to 70 in good health.

This clone occurred a few times. Within the sample, other DNA sequences also encode this same CDR3. J is TRBJ1-2 and V is TRBV5-4, with TRBD1 identical over 9 bases. The CDR3 is 14 amino acids. V dropped 4 bases and J dropped 3; count of bases not matched to a gene: 4. Germline CDR1 SGHNT, CDR2 YYREEE (reference sequence). The CDR3 nucleotides are TGTGCCAGCAGCAGCGGACAGGGGTACTATGGCTACACCTTC. It is translated as CASSSGQGYYGYTF.

The chain uses TRBV4-1 and TRBJ2-3; 7 bases align to TRBD2. Looked up from germline, CDR1 is MGHRA and CDR2 is YSYEKL. Trimming took 1 base from V and 2 from J; bases not matched to a gene: 3. The CDR3 is 15 amino acids. The chain's CDR3 is CASSQAGTNTDTQYF. DNA for the CDR3: TGCGCCAGCAGCCAAGCCGGGACTAACACAGATACGCAGTATTTT.

This clone came up many times. At the DNA level, this CDR3 is encoded by other sequences in the same sample as well. The J gene is TRBJ1-4, the V gene TRBV30; D unresolved. The CDR3 totals 12 residues. Germline V gene sequence: CDR1 GTSNPN, CDR2 SVGIG (reference sequence). Trimming took off 0 bases at V and 8 bases at J, with 7 bases between the two ends. CDR3 region: CAWSVLREKLFF. For the CDR3, the DNA is TGTGCCTGGAGTGTATTGAGAGAAAAACTGTTTTTT. Full variable domain (rest looked up from reference TRBV30 and TRBJ1-4): SQTIHQWPATLVQPVGSPLSLECTVEGTSNPNLYWYRQAAGRGLQLLFYSVGIGQISSEVPQNLSASRPQDRQFILSSKKLLLSDSGFYLCAWSVLREKLFFGSGTQLSVL.

J is TRBJ1-2 and V is TRBV6-4; TRBD1 aligns across 10 bases. J was trimmed by 4 bases and V by 6 bases; bases with no gene match: 8. The germline gives CDR1 MRHNA, CDR2 SNTAGT. This CDR3 spans 15 amino acids. The DNA of the CDR3 is TGTGCCAGCAGGGGGGACAGGGGTCTCCGCTATGGCTACACCTTC. Its protein product is CASRGDRGLRYGYTF.

This sequence joins TRBV11-2 and TRBJ1-1; TRBD1 matches at 7 bases. Trimming removed 3 bases from V and 6 bases from J; junction bases left unmatched: 7. The V gene's germline CDR1 is SGHAT and CDR2 FQNNGV. This CDR3 is built from 14 residues. In DNA form, the CDR3 reads TGTGCCAGCAGCTTTGACAGGGACAAGTCTGAAGCTTTCTTT. Its translation: CASSFDRDKSEAFF.

The chain uses TRBV6-6 and TRBJ1-2; 7 nucleotides line up with TRBD1. The CDR3 covers 13 residues. The junction had 10 bases not matched to a gene; V was cut back by 7 bases and J by 8 bases. The germline V gene has CDR1 MNHNY and CDR2 SVGAGI (reference sequence). DNA for the CDR3: TGTGCCAGCATCAACAGGGGAGGAAACGGCTACACCTTC. Protein product: CASINRGGNGYTF.

This clone came up once. The chain is built from TRBV29-1 and TRBJ1-1; D is ambiguous. The CDR3 sequence is 10 residues long. Germline V CDR1 and CDR2: SQVTM, ANQGSEA. The germline V and J ends were trimmed by 2 bases and 6 bases, with 4 bases remaining between them. CDR3 in amino acids: CSVEPAEAFF. CDR3 in DNA: TGCAGCGTTGAACCGGCTGAAGCTTTCTTT.

This clone was picked up one time. The chain has TRBV9 and TRBJ2-1, with D possibly matching TRBD2 (6 bases). From germline, CDR1 is SGDLS and CDR2 YYNGEE. This CDR3 is built from 15 residues. Trimming cost V 0 bases and J 2 bases, with 9 bases left between them. The CDR3 here is CASSVGIAAYNEQFF. CDR3 sequence (DNA): TGTGCCAGCAGCGTAGGGATAGCGGCCTACAATGAGCAGTTCTTC. The whole variable domain, remainder taken from reference TRBV9 and TRBJ2-1, is DSGVTQTPKHLITATGQRVTLRCSPRSGDLSVYWYQQSLDQGLQFLIQYYNGEERAKGNILERFSAQQFPDLHSELNLSSLELGDSALYFCASSVGIAAYNEQFFGPGTRLTVL.

The chain is built from TRBV5-1 and TRBJ2-1; 11 bases align to TRBD2. Germline values: CDR1 SGHRS, CDR2 YFSETQ. Trimming removed 5 bases from V and 7 bases from J; junction bases left unmatched: 8. The CDR3 consists of 15 residues. This CDR3 is CASSTIAGGQNEQFF. The CDR3 DNA follows: TGCGCCAGCAGTACAATAGCGGGGGGGCAGAATGAGCAGTTCTTC.

The rearrangement joins TRBV4-2 to TRBJ1-5; weak D call: TRBD1 (6 bases). Germline CDR1 and CDR2: LGHNA and YNFKEQ. The CDR3 totals 17 residues. The V end lost 0 bases, the J end lost 6 bases, and 18 bases lay between the germline ends. CDR3 sequence (DNA): TGTGCCAGCAGCCAAGATCAGGGCAGGGGACTTAGTCAGCCCCAGCATTTT. It specifies CASSQDQGRGLSQPQHF.

The chain links TRBV5-1 to TRBJ2-5, with 8 bases that match TRBD1. Germline-derived CDR1 and CDR2 are SGHRS and YFSETQ. The CDR3 sequence is 15 residues long. With 2 bases clipped from V and 4 bases from J, the junction kept 7 bases outside the gene matches. CDR3 region: CASSFGTGFGETQYF. CDR3 DNA: TGCGCCAGCAGCTTTGGGACAGGTTTTGGAGAGACCCAGTACTTC.

This chain uses TRBV27 with TRBJ2-5, with D possibly being TRBD1 (6 bases). CDR1 is MNHEY and CDR2 is SMNVEV in the germline V gene (reference sequence). The ends were cut back, 4 bases at V and 4 bases at J, with 13 bases in the middle. This CDR3 comprises 14 residues. CDR3 protein: CASSYLGAGETQYF. CDR3 nucleotides: TGTGCCAGCAGTTATCTGGGGGCAGGAGAGACCCAGTACTTC.

V and J are TRBV30 and TRBJ2-7; either TRBD1 or TRBD2 may fit D (5 bases each). V was trimmed by 4 bases and J by 8 bases, leaving 12 bases between them. CDR1 and CDR2 (germline): GTSNPN, SVGIG (reference sequence). This CDR3 is 11 amino acids long. CDR3 loop: CAWTQWDQQYF. The CDR3 region has the DNA TGTGCCTGGACCCAGTGGGACCAGCAGTACTTC.

This clone was recorded once. The chain employs TRBV28 and TRBJ1-4, with D tentatively TRBD1 (5 bases). Germline V gene sequence: CDR1 MDHEN, CDR2 SYDVKM. Trimming stripped 5 bases from V and 5 bases from J, with 18 bases between. This CDR3 is 16 amino acids long. Here the CDR3 reads CASSSGQAHLNEKLFF. CDR3 nucleotide sequence: TGTGCCAGCAGTAGTGGACAAGCCCATCTAAATGAAAAACTGTTTTTT.

This chain connects TRBV11-3 to TRBJ2-1, with 8 bases lining up with TRBD1. The CDR3 runs to 15 residues. Trimming took 1 base from V and 9 from J; bases not matched to a gene: 8. The germline CDR1 and CDR2 sequences are SGHNT and YENEEA. The CDR3 here is CASSLVGQGMGEQFF. CDR3 DNA sequence: TGTGCCAGCAGCTTAGTCGGACAGGGAATGGGTGAGCAGTTCTTC.

This clone was counted a single time. The V and J genes are TRBV7-8 and TRBJ2-3; D is ambiguous. This CDR3 region has 13 residues. V lost 3 bases and J 6 bases, leaving 10 bases between the germline ends. The germline CDR1 and CDR2 sequences are SGHVS and FQNEAQ. The CDR3 bases are TGTGCCAGCAGCTTGGGCGGAGAGGATACGCAGTATTTT. Its protein product is CASSLGGEDTQYF.

Here the CDR3 DNA reads TGTGCCAGCAGCCTCGACACCCCAGGGGGCATTCAGTACTTC. Its translation: CASSLDTPGGIQYF. The rearrangement uses TRBV7-6 and TRBJ2-4; 7 positions match TRBD1. This CDR3 is 14 amino acids long. Unmatched junction bases numbered 10, after V lost 5 bases and J lost 9 bases. CDR1 is SGHVS and CDR2 is FNYEAQ in the germline V gene.

On this clone itself: The germline gene is not matched at one end of the junction; a read error may be the cause. Written as DNA, the CDR3 is TGTGCCAGCAACTTGGGTGTTACAGGGGCAGGCAATCAGCCCCAGCATTTT. This translates into CASNLGVTGAGNQPQHF. The V call is TRBV5-6, the J call TRBJ1-5; 7 positions match TRBD1. The length of the CDR3 is 17 residues. Germline V gene data show CDR1 as SGHDT and CDR2 as YYEEEE.

The V and J genes are TRBV19 and TRBJ1-2; no clear D gene. CDR1 and CDR2 from the germline V gene are LNHDA and SQIVND (reference sequence). This CDR3 is built from 14 residues. Trimming cost V 6 bases and J 2 bases, with 13 bases left between them. The CDR3 DNA reads as TGTGCCAGTAGCTCCCGGACGGAGAACTATGGCTACACCTTC. Translated: CASSSRTENYGYTF.

Comment on this clone: This specimen includes other DNA sequences encoding the same CDR3. V and J are TRBV19 and TRBJ1-4; a weak D match, TRBD1 (6 bases). This CDR3 contains 15 residues. V was shortened by 6 bases and J by 5 bases, with 16 bases between the two germline ends. In germline, CDR1 is LNHDA, CDR2 SQIVND (reference sequence). CDR3 nucleotides: TGTGCCAGTAGCCCAAGAAGGGGGACGAATGAAAAACTGTTTTTT. Protein product: CASSPRRGTNEKLFF.

This clone was observed once. The rearrangement links TRBV7-3 to TRBJ1-1; no firm D call. The CDR3 spans 13 residues. Per germline, CDR1 SGHTA and CDR2 FQGTGA. Trimming pared 4 bases from V and 0 bases from J, leaving 6 bases between. The CDR3 DNA reads TGTGCCAGCAGCTCCGGCCTGAACACTGAAGCTTTCTTT. Protein: CASSSGLNTEAFF. Looking up the rest from reference TRBV7-3 and TRBJ1-1 gives the full variable domain: GAGVSQTPSNKVTEKGKYVELRCDPISGHTALYWYRQSLGQGPEFLIYFQGTGAADDSGLPNDRFFAVRPEGSVSTLKIQRTERGDSAVYLCASSSGLNTEAFFGQGTRLTVV.

V usage is TRBV4-2 and J usage is TRBJ1-1, with D unresolved. Deletions cut 4 bases from V and 3 bases from J, with 15 bases between. Germline loops: CDR1 LGHNA, CDR2 YNFKEQ. The CDR3 extends over 15 amino acids. The CDR3 protein is CASSPALSGDTEAFF. CDR3 nucleotides: TGTGCCAGCAGCCCAGCCCTTTCAGGCGACACTGAAGCTTTCTTT.

The V gene is TRBV2, the J gene TRBJ2-5; D is possibly TRBD1 or TRBD2 (7 bases each). CDR1 is SNHLY and CDR2 is FYNNEI in the germline V gene. V was cut by 6 bases and J by 5 bases, with 16 bases left in between. The CDR3 is 14 residues long. DNA for the CDR3: TGTGCCAGCAGGGAGGGAGGGGGCACGGAGACCCAGTACTTC. Translation gives CASREGGGTETQYF.

V and J are TRBV18 and TRBJ2-1; TRBD2 matches at 8 bases. The CDR3 has 15 residues. Trimming took 3 bases from V and 5 from J; bases not matched to a gene: 6. Germline V gene data show CDR1 as KGHSH and CDR2 as LQKENI. The CDR3 loop reads CASSPRGGPDNEQFF. The CDR3 DNA reads as TGTGCCAGCTCACCCCGGGGGGGACCAGACAATGAGCAGTTCTTC.

The rearrangement uses TRBV6-1 and TRBJ2-5; D is possibly TRBD1 (5 bases). Trimming shortened V by 2 bases and J by 5 bases, and 9 bases separated the two germline ends. This CDR3 comprises 13 residues. Germline values: CDR1 MNHNS, CDR2 SASEGT. This CDR3 is CASSETTAETQYF. The DNA for the CDR3 is TGTGCCAGCAGTGAAACGACAGCGGAGACCCAGTACTTC.

CDR3 region: CASRLAGSTDTQYF. CDR3 coding DNA: TGTGCCAGCCGACTAGCGGGGAGCACAGATACGCAGTATTTT. The V call is TRBV7-9, the J call TRBJ2-3, with 11 bases identical to TRBD2. This CDR3 is built from 14 residues. Germline V gene sequence: CDR1 SEHNR, CDR2 FQNEAQ (reference sequence). The junction had 1 base not matched to a gene; V was cut back by 8 bases and J by 0 bases. Together with reference TRBV7-9 and TRBJ2-3, the CDR3 gives the full variable domain: DTGVSQNPRHKITKRGQNVTFRCDPISEHNRLYWYRQTLGQGPEFLTYFQNEAQLEKSRLLSDRFSAERPKGSFSTLEIQRTEQGDSAMYLCASRLAGSTDTQYFGPGTRLTVL.

The chain joins TRBV28 to TRBJ2-7, with 7 bases matching TRBD1. Germline V CDR1 and CDR2: MDHEN, SYDVKM. J gave up 0 bases and V 4 bases, and 15 bases lay outside the gene matches. The CDR3 has 18 amino acids. The CDR3 reads CASSSLFRDSRSSYEQYF. As DNA, the CDR3 is TGTGCCAGCAGTTCACTATTCCGGGACAGCAGGAGCTCCTACGAGCAGTACTTC.

This chain joins TRBV7-3 and TRBJ1-6; D call uncertain. The CDR3 totals 14 residues. From germline, CDR1 is SGHTA and CDR2 FQGTGA. The V end was cut by 2 bases, the J end by 11 bases, with 13 bases between. The CDR3 protein is CASSLPSLSPPLHF. CDR3 coding DNA: TGTGCCAGCAGCTTACCCAGCTTGTCTCCACCCCTCCACTTT.

The chain couples TRBV5-6 to TRBJ2-1; tentative D call: TRBD1 (5 bases). Germline V gives CDR1 SGHDT, CDR2 YYEEEE. Trimming pared 0 bases from V and 0 bases from J, leaving 13 bases between. The CDR3 has 17 residues. The CDR3 DNA sequence: TGTGCCAGCAGCTTGGGGGCAGGGATTAGCTCCTACAATGAGCAGTTCTTC. Its protein product is CASSLGAGISSYNEQFF.

This clone was detected only a few times. V usage is TRBV28 and J usage is TRBJ2-7; D remains ambiguous. The germline CDR1 and CDR2 sequences are MDHEN and SYDVKM. The CDR3 totals 12 residues. The V end was cut by 6 bases, the J end by 3 bases, with 9 bases between. The DNA for the CDR3 is TGTGCCAGCAGGAACAGTTTCTACGAGCAGTACTTC. This encodes CASRNSFYEQYF.

V usage is TRBV30 and J usage is TRBJ1-6; D gene uncertain. V was pared by 3 bases and J by 7 bases, with 10 bases between. There are 13 residues in the CDR3. CDR1 and CDR2 from the germline V gene are GTSNPN and SVGIG (reference sequence). The CDR3 region is CAWSLTRNSPLHF. The CDR3 nucleotides are TGTGCCTGGAGCCTTACACGAAATTCACCCCTCCACTTT. Variable domain in full (rest from reference TRBV30 and TRBJ1-6): SQTIHQWPATLVQPVGSPLSLECTVEGTSNPNLYWYRQAAGRGLQLLFYSVGIGQISSEVPQNLSASRPQDRQFILSSKKLLLSDSGFYLCAWSLTRNSPLHFGNGTRLTVT.

The CDR3 protein is CASSLLGSEQYF. The CDR3 region has the DNA TGTGCCAGCAGCTTATTAGGGAGCGAGCAGTACTTC. This chain joins TRBV7-2 and TRBJ2-7; D may be TRBD2 (5 bases). V lost 2 bases to trimming and J lost 6 bases, with 8 bases between them. The length of the CDR3 is 12 residues. The germline CDR1 and CDR2 sequences are SGHTA and FQGNSA.